This T cell receptor beta chain appears in the sequencing data of a study of blood T cell repertoires in COVID-19. Data came from immunoSEQ multiplex PCR; TCRdb stores just in-frame clones and leaves some out. The sample gives fewer than 350,000 clones, 90% of which show up once; approximately 6.8% is in the top ten. The junction had 8 bases not matched to a gene; V was cut back by 7 bases and J by 3 bases. From germline, CDR1 is MDHEN and CDR2 SYDVKM. This CDR3 spans 14 amino acids. Seattle-derived patients entered the study during active infection and were followed longitudinally. Sequencing was performed on peripheral blood. The chain joins TRBV28 to TRBJ1-1, with 7 bases fitting TRBD1. This sequence originates from a woman between 25 and 40 years old with COVID-19, enrolled during active disease. CDR3 amino acids: CASKVGQGDTEAFF. Written as DNA, the CDR3 is TGTGCCAGCAAAGTCGGGCAGGGGGACACTGAAGCTTTCTTT. Complete variable domain (other parts from reference TRBV28 and TRBJ1-1): DVKVTQSSRYLVKRTGEKVFLECVQDMDHENMFWYRQDPGLGLRLIYFSYDVKMKEKGDIPEGYSVSREKKERFSLILESASTNQTSMYLCASKVGQGDTEAFFGQGTRLTVV.